This T cell receptor beta chain was sequenced for a study of response to subunit inactivated influenza vaccine. Study-wide points: It was suggested by the authors that few new T cells are recruited by each seasonal influenza vaccination.

This clonotype was seen a few times. Its antigen is not identified. MiXCR was run by TCRdb on the RT-PCR reads, yielding one entry per CDR3 protein. Here the sample spans around 520,000 distinct CDR3 sequences, over 9.5% being singletons. Germline CDR1 MNHNS, CDR2 SASEGT. The length of the CDR3 is 15 residues. J gave up 5 bases and V 1 base, and 6 bases lay outside the gene matches. The receptor's source is a middle-aged man who received an inactivated influenza vaccine. Sequenced material: PBMCs from blood, taken on the day of vaccination. J is TRBJ2-7 and V is TRBV6-1, with 9 bases matching TRBD2. CDR3 sequence reads: CASSEGLAVINEQYF. The CDR3 coding sequence is TGTGCCAGCAGTGAAGGACTAGCGGTGATCAACGAGCAGTACTTC.